Listed below are T cell receptor beta chains from one sample, sequenced in a study of blood T cell repertoires in COVID-19. The protocol was immunoSEQ multiplex PCR, while the TCRdb copy is restricted to in-frame clones and leaves out a portion. The sample holds tens of thousands of clones, roughly three quarters seen once. The specimen sequenced was peripheral blood. Every receptor here comes from a woman in her 70s with acute or convalescent COVID-19. Each CDR3 is given with its conserved first and last residue. The order of the fields is CDR3 protein, CDR3 DNA, D gene, J gene, clone size, V gene. A D gene is named only where the DNA matches it firmly. Not all rows give a size; the values are once, few, many and, for expanded clones, a class.

CDR3aa: CASSPRGGTAEAFF
CDR3nt: TGTGCCAGCAGCCCAAGGGGGGGCACCGCTGAAGCTTTCTTT
d_gene: NA
j_gene: TRBJ1-1
abundance: NA
v_gene: TRBV3-1/TRBV3-2

CDR3aa: CSSSVGVGNTIYF
CDR3nt: TGCAGCTCGAGTGTGGGCGTTGGAAACACCATATATTTT
d_gene: NA
j_gene: TRBJ1-3
abundance: NA
v_gene: TRBV29-1

CDR3aa: CASSLGTGAGYTF
CDR3nt: TGTGCCAGCAGTTTAGGAACAGGGGCTGGCTACACCTTC
d_gene: TRBD1
j_gene: TRBJ1-2
abundance: NA
v_gene: TRBV12-3/TRBV12-4

CDR3aa: CASSYDRGYNQPQHF
CDR3nt: TGTGCCAGCAGTTATGACAGGGGGTACAATCAGCCCCAGCATTTT
d_gene: TRBD1
j_gene: TRBJ1-5
abundance: NA
v_gene: TRBV6-2/TRBV6-3

CDR3aa: CASSLGLAAETQYF
CDR3nt: TGTGCCAGCAGCCTGGGACTAGCGGCGGAGACCCAGTACTTC
d_gene: TRBD2
j_gene: TRBJ2-5
abundance: NA
v_gene: TRBV7-2

CDR3aa: CASSLTPGGLYEQYF
CDR3nt: TGTGCCAGCAGCCTGACACCCGGGGGACTCTACGAGCAGTACTTC
d_gene: NA
j_gene: TRBJ2-7
abundance: NA
v_gene: TRBV27

CDR3aa: CASLTGGSYNEQFF
CDR3nt: TGTGCCAGCTTGACAGGGGGGAGCTACAATGAGCAGTTCTTC
d_gene: TRBD1
j_gene: TRBJ2-1
abundance: NA
v_gene: TRBV6-5

CDR3aa: CASSFAGQGTGELFF
CDR3nt: TGTGCCAGCAGTTTTGCGGGACAGGGTACCGGGGAGCTGTTTTTT
d_gene: TRBD1
j_gene: TRBJ2-2
abundance: once
v_gene: TRBV28

CDR3aa: CASSIRETSGSPYNEQFF
CDR3nt: TGTGCCAGTAGTATTAGGGAGACGAGCGGGAGTCCCTACAATGAGCAGTTCTTC
d_gene: TRBD2
j_gene: TRBJ2-1
abundance: NA
v_gene: TRBV19

CDR3aa: CASSLRSGGSDEQYF
CDR3nt: TGTGCCAGCAGCTTGCGAAGCGGAGGGTCGGACGAGCAGTACTTC
d_gene: NA
j_gene: TRBJ2-7
abundance: NA
v_gene: TRBV5-5

CDR3aa: CASSYPQGRGEKLFF
CDR3nt: TGTGCCAGCAGTTACCCACAGGGTAGAGGTGAAAAACTGTTTTTT
d_gene: NA
j_gene: TRBJ1-4
abundance: NA
v_gene: TRBV6-2/TRBV6-3

CDR3aa: CASSVGQANTEAFF
CDR3nt: TGTGCCAGCAGCGTAGGACAGGCCAACACTGAAGCTTTCTTT
d_gene: NA
j_gene: TRBJ1-1
abundance: NA
v_gene: TRBV9

CDR3aa: CASRDTGGETQYF
CDR3nt: TGTGCCAGCAGAGATACAGGGGGCGAGACCCAGTACTTC
d_gene: TRBD1
j_gene: TRBJ2-5
abundance: NA
v_gene: TRBV12-3/TRBV12-4

CDR3aa: CASSLRTRYTDTQYF
CDR3nt: TGTGCCAGCAGTCTACGGACTAGATACACAGATACGCAGTATTTT
d_gene: TRBD2
j_gene: TRBJ2-3
abundance: NA
v_gene: TRBV27

CDR3aa: CASSQGPGGNSGANVLTF
CDR3nt: TGCGCCAGCAGCCAAGGCCCAGGGGGGAACTCTGGGGCCAACGTCCTGACTTTC
d_gene: NA
j_gene: TRBJ2-6
abundance: NA
v_gene: TRBV4-1

CDR3aa: CASSLGGGQGAFSYEQYF
CDR3nt: TGTGCCAGCAGTTTGGGTGGTGGACAGGGGGCCTTTTCCTACGAGCAGTACTTC
d_gene: TRBD1
j_gene: TRBJ2-7
abundance: few
v_gene: TRBV27

CDR3aa: CASSLASGRAFNEQFF
CDR3nt: TGCGCCAGCAGCCTAGCCAGCGGGAGGGCCTTCAATGAGCAGTTCTTC
d_gene: TRBD2
j_gene: TRBJ2-1
abundance: many
v_gene: TRBV10-2

CDR3aa: CASSERRGNEKLFF
CDR3nt: TGTGCCAGCAGTGAGCGCAGGGGTAATGAAAAACTGTTTTTT
d_gene: NA
j_gene: TRBJ1-4
abundance: few
v_gene: TRBV2

CDR3aa: CASRLGQKNIQYF
CDR3nt: TGTGCCAGCAGGCTGGGACAGAAAAACATTCAGTACTTC
d_gene: TRBD1
j_gene: TRBJ2-4
abundance: NA
v_gene: TRBV2

CDR3aa: CASSQGGEKLFF
CDR3nt: TGTGCCAGCAGCCAGGGGGGTGAAAAACTGTTTTTT
d_gene: NA
j_gene: TRBJ1-4
abundance: few
v_gene: TRBV16

CDR3aa: CASSLGPNSPLHF
CDR3nt: TGTGCCAGCAGTTTGGGCCCCAATTCACCCCTCCACTTT
d_gene: NA
j_gene: TRBJ1-6
abundance: NA
v_gene: TRBV6-5

CDR3aa: CASSSWTSGARGNIQYF
CDR3nt: TGTGCCAGCAGCTCGTGGACTAGCGGGGCCAGGGGAAACATTCAGTACTTC
d_gene: TRBD2
j_gene: TRBJ2-4
abundance: NA
v_gene: TRBV13

CDR3aa: CASSATENEQFF
CDR3nt: TGTGCCAGCAGTGCGACAGAGAATGAGCAGTTCTTC
d_gene: NA
j_gene: TRBJ2-1
abundance: NA
v_gene: TRBV2

CDR3aa: CASSKELAADNGGIF
CDR3nt: TGTGCCAGCAGCAAAGAGCTAGCGGCCGACAATGGTGGGATCTTC
d_gene: NA
j_gene: TRBJ2-1
abundance: NA
v_gene: TRBV21-1

CDR3aa: CSASGASAYNEQFF
CDR3nt: TGCAGTGCTAGTGGTGCTAGCGCGTACAATGAGCAGTTCTTC
d_gene: NA
j_gene: TRBJ2-1
abundance: NA
v_gene: TRBV20-1

CDR3aa: CASSSDRVDPQHF
CDR3nt: TGTGCCAGCAGTTCGGACAGGGTGGATCCCCAGCATTTT
d_gene: TRBD1
j_gene: TRBJ1-5
abundance: NA
v_gene: TRBV2

CDR3aa: CASSQQRVETQYF
CDR3nt: TGTGCCAGCAGCCAACAGCGGGTGGAGACCCAGTACTTC
d_gene: NA
j_gene: TRBJ2-5
abundance: NA
v_gene: TRBV3-1/TRBV3-2

CDR3aa: CSARDSSYEQYF
CDR3nt: TGCAGCGCACGGGACAGCTCCTACGAGCAGTACTTC
d_gene: TRBD1
j_gene: TRBJ2-7
abundance: once
v_gene: TRBV29-1

CDR3aa: CASRPVGETTGELFF
CDR3nt: TGTGCCAGCAGACCCGTCGGGGAGACCACCGGGGAGCTGTTTTTT
d_gene: NA
j_gene: TRBJ2-2
abundance: NA
v_gene: TRBV27

CDR3aa: CASSSLQGWYGYTF
CDR3nt: TGTGCCAGCAGTTCCCTACAGGGGTGGTATGGCTACACCTTC
d_gene: TRBD1
j_gene: TRBJ1-2
abundance: NA
v_gene: TRBV6-6

CDR3aa: CSAKNEAFF
CDR3nt: TGCAGTGCCAAAAACGAGGCTTTCTTT
d_gene: NA
j_gene: TRBJ1-1
abundance: once
v_gene: TRBV20-1

CDR3aa: CASSHSGQGGEETQYF
CDR3nt: TGTGCCAGCAGCCATTCCGGACAGGGAGGTGAGGAGACCCAGTACTTC
d_gene: TRBD1
j_gene: TRBJ2-5
abundance: NA
v_gene: TRBV4-2

CDR3aa: CASRLDGGGNTIYF
CDR3nt: TGTGCCAGCAGGTTGGACGGCGGGGGAAACACCATATATTTT
d_gene: NA
j_gene: TRBJ1-3
abundance: NA
v_gene: TRBV2

CDR3aa: CASSAEQGARKTQYF
CDR3nt: TGTGCCAGCAGTGCCGAACAAGGGGCCAGGAAGACCCAGTACTTC
d_gene: NA
j_gene: TRBJ2-5
abundance: NA
v_gene: TRBV6-2/TRBV6-3

CDR3aa: CASSDRQGMSNQPQHF
CDR3nt: TGTGCCAGCAGTGACAGACAGGGAATGAGCAATCAGCCCCAGCATTTT
d_gene: TRBD1
j_gene: TRBJ1-5
abundance: NA
v_gene: TRBV6-2/TRBV6-3

CDR3aa: CASSAGGGWQNTEAFF
CDR3nt: TGCGCCAGCAGCGCTGGGGGGGGATGGCAAAACACTGAAGCTTTCTTT
d_gene: NA
j_gene: TRBJ1-1
abundance: NA
v_gene: TRBV5-1

CDR3aa: CASNYRLGYNNSPLHF
CDR3nt: TGTGCCAGCAACTACCGCCTAGGATATAATAATTCACCCCTCCACTTT
d_gene: NA
j_gene: TRBJ1-6
abundance: NA
v_gene: TRBV27

CDR3aa: CASSSGQISYEQYF
CDR3nt: TGTGCCAGCAGTTCCGGACAGATATCCTACGAGCAGTACTTC
d_gene: NA
j_gene: TRBJ2-7
abundance: NA
v_gene: TRBV6-5

CDR3aa: CASRPGTSSYEQYF
CDR3nt: TGCGCCAGCAGACCCGGGACTAGCTCCTACGAGCAGTACTTC
d_gene: TRBD2
j_gene: TRBJ2-7
abundance: NA
v_gene: TRBV4-1

CDR3aa: CAWSVLGTSVYF
CDR3nt: TGTGCCTGGAGTGTACTAGGGACATCGGTGTACTTC
d_gene: NA
j_gene: TRBJ2-7
abundance: NA
v_gene: TRBV30

CDR3aa: CASIDVGLRGETQYF
CDR3nt: TGTGCCAGCATCGACGTGGGGCTCCGTGGAGAGACCCAGTACTTC
d_gene: NA
j_gene: TRBJ2-5
abundance: NA
v_gene: TRBV2

CDR3aa: CSVATGVPEKLFF
CDR3nt: TGCAGCGTTGCTACAGGGGTCCCCGAAAAACTGTTTTTT
d_gene: TRBD1
j_gene: TRBJ1-4
abundance: NA
v_gene: TRBV29-1

CDR3aa: CASSPSGTMGTQYF
CDR3nt: TGTGCCAGCAGCCCCAGCGGGACTATGGGTACGCAGTATTTT
d_gene: TRBD2
j_gene: TRBJ2-3
abundance: NA
v_gene: TRBV9

CDR3aa: CASTEDRGRCGNQPQHF
CDR3nt: TGCGCCAGCACCGAGGACAGGGGGAGATGTGGCAATCAGCCCCAGCATTTT
d_gene: TRBD1
j_gene: TRBJ1-5
abundance: NA
v_gene: TRBV10-1

CDR3aa: CASSRASLDNEQFF
CDR3nt: TGTGCCAGCAGCCGGGCAAGTTTAGACAATGAGCAGTTCTTC
d_gene: NA
j_gene: TRBJ2-1
abundance: NA
v_gene: TRBV3-1/TRBV3-2

CDR3aa: CSAPTDTQYF
CDR3nt: TGCAGTGCTCCAACAGATACGCAGTATTTT
d_gene: NA
j_gene: TRBJ2-3
abundance: NA
v_gene: TRBV20-1

CDR3aa: CASTTGNSPLHF
CDR3nt: TGTGCCAGTACCACAGGGAACTCACCCCTCCACTTT
d_gene: NA
j_gene: TRBJ1-6
abundance: once
v_gene: TRBV2

CDR3aa: CASSRRASGGPEGEQYF
CDR3nt: TGTGCCAGCAGCCGAAGGGCCAGCGGGGGGCCCGAGGGCGAGCAGTACTTC
d_gene: TRBD2
j_gene: TRBJ2-7
abundance: NA
v_gene: TRBV4-2

CDR3aa: CASRQGTNSPLHF
CDR3nt: TGTGCCAGCAGACAGGGAACTAATTCACCCCTCCACTTT
d_gene: NA
j_gene: TRBJ1-6
abundance: NA
v_gene: TRBV6-4

CDR3aa: CAWSHSILQGANTGELFF
CDR3nt: TGTGCCTGGAGTCACTCAATCCTACAGGGGGCGAACACCGGGGAGCTGTTTTTT
d_gene: TRBD1
j_gene: TRBJ2-2
abundance: NA
v_gene: TRBV30

CDR3aa: CASSWFAGEGTGELFF
CDR3nt: TGTGCCAGCAGTTGGTTCGCGGGAGAGGGTACCGGGGAGCTGTTTTTT
d_gene: TRBD2
j_gene: TRBJ2-2
abundance: NA
v_gene: TRBV2

CDR3aa: CASSPRQGAYEQYF
CDR3nt: TGTGCCAGCAGCCCCCGACAGGGGGCTTACGAGCAGTACTTC
d_gene: TRBD1
j_gene: TRBJ2-7
abundance: NA
v_gene: TRBV9

CDR3aa: CASRPDGATGELFF
CDR3nt: TGTGCCAGCAGACCCGATGGGGCGACCGGGGAGCTGTTTTTT
d_gene: NA
j_gene: TRBJ2-2
abundance: NA
v_gene: TRBV6-4

CDR3aa: CASSLAERGLVGANVLTF
CDR3nt: TGTGCCAGCAGCTTAGCTGAACGGGGTTTGGTTGGGGCCAACGTCCTGACTTTC
d_gene: NA
j_gene: TRBJ2-6
abundance: few
v_gene: TRBV7-8

CDR3aa: CASSEVSSGGELFF
CDR3nt: TGTGCCAGCAGTGAAGTTTCGTCGGGCGGGGAGCTGTTTTTT
d_gene: NA
j_gene: TRBJ2-2
abundance: NA
v_gene: TRBV2

CDR3aa: CASSDVSGGYEQYF
CDR3nt: TGTGCCAGCAGTGACGTATCAGGGGGCTACGAGCAGTACTTC
d_gene: TRBD1
j_gene: TRBJ2-7
abundance: NA
v_gene: TRBV6-1

CDR3aa: CASSPETGRYEQYF
CDR3nt: TGTGCCAGCTCACCAGAGACAGGGCGGTACGAGCAGTACTTC
d_gene: TRBD1
j_gene: TRBJ2-7
abundance: NA
v_gene: TRBV18

CDR3aa: CASSGREPRDGTYEQYF
CDR3nt: TGTGCCAGCAGCGGCCGGGAGCCCCGGGACGGGACCTACGAGCAGTACTTC
d_gene: NA
j_gene: TRBJ2-7
abundance: NA
v_gene: TRBV7-9

CDR3aa: CASSYKESYEQYF
CDR3nt: TGTGCCAGCAGTTACAAGGAGTCCTACGAGCAGTACTTC
d_gene: NA
j_gene: TRBJ2-7
abundance: NA
v_gene: TRBV6-5